The rows below give T cell receptor beta chains drawn from one sample of a study of tumor-infiltrating lymphocytes in primary liver carcinoma. TCRdb re-called the multiplex PCR reads with MiXCR, one entry per CDR3 protein. The sample shows 300,000 to 400,000 distinct CDR3 sequences, roughly 61% of them seen only once. The sequencing input was peripheral blood. The source of these receptors is a man aged 35 to 55 with primary liver carcinoma and hepatitis B virus infection. Both conserved end residues are part of each CDR3. Each record gives: clone size, V gene, D gene, J gene, CDR3 protein, CDR3 DNA. The D gene is left open where the match is weak. Some rows have no size entry. The others give once, few or many, or a class for an expanded clone.

>-|TRBV10-2|-|TRBJ2-2
CASIGHKDTGELFF
TGCGCCAGCATCGGACACAAGGACACCGGGGAGCTGTTTTTT
>-|TRBV12-3/TRBV12-4|-|TRBJ2-2
CASRPGGWDTGELLF
TGTGCCAGCAGGCCGGGTGGTTGGGACACCGGGGAGCTGTTGTTT
>-|TRBV11-2|TRBD1|TRBJ1-5
CANSSGQGWQPQHF
TGTGCCAACAGCTCGGGACAGGGTTGGCAGCCCCAACATTTT
>many|TRBV11-1|-|TRBJ2-2
CASSPEGGIIGELFF
TGTGCCAGCAGCCCGGAGGGGGGAATTATCGGGGAGCTGTTTTTT
>-|TRBV28|-|TRBJ2-7
CASSIMSYEQYF
TGTGCCAGCAGTATAATGTCCTACGAGCAGTACTTC
>many|TRBV12-3/TRBV12-4|-|TRBJ2-6
CASTLSRSGANVLTF
TGTGCCAGCACCCTCTCCCGCTCTGGGGCCAACGTCCTGACTTTC
>many|TRBV11-1|TRBD1|TRBJ2-7
CASSFNRGHEQYF
TGTGCCAGCAGCTTTAACAGGGGACACGAGCAGTACTTC
>-|TRBV11-2|-|TRBJ2-2
CASALGRDTGELFF
TGTGCCTCCGCCTTGGGCAGAGACACCGGGGAGCTGTTTTTT
>-|TRBV30|-|TRBJ2-4
CAWSVGVGKNIQYF
TGTGCCTGGAGTGTAGGGGTTGGCAAAAACATTCAGTACTTC
>-|TRBV11-3|-|TRBJ1-6
CASRGSNSPLHF
TGTGCCAGCCGGGGAAGTAATTCACCCCTCCACTTT
>many|TRBV5-1|-|TRBJ1-1
CASSVGGQSAEAFF
TGCGCCAGCAGCGTAGGGGGGCAATCGGCTGAAGCTTTCTTT
>-|TRBV6-1|-|TRBJ1-5
CASRQTWVNQPQHF
TGTGCCAGCAGACAGACATGGGTCAATCAACCCCAGCATTTT
>once|TRBV2|TRBD2|TRBJ2-2
CASSAASGSNTGELFF
TGTGCCAGCAGTGCCGCTAGCGGGTCGAACACCGGGGAGCTGTTTTTT
>many|TRBV4-3|-|TRBJ2-7
CASSRFNGQSYEQYF
TGCGCCAGCAGCCGATTCAATGGACAGTCATACGAGCAGTACTTC
>-|TRBV11-1|-|TRBJ1-2
CASSLSAATDYGYTF
TGTGCCAGCAGCTTATCGGCGGCGACTGACTATGGCTACACCTTC